Detailed here is one TCR beta chain. Germline CDR1 reads MGHDK; CDR2 reads SYGVNS. This CDR3 has 14 amino acids. Deletions cut 8 bases from V and 6 bases from J, with 16 bases between. Assay: immunoSEQ multiplex PCR; the TCRdb copy retains only in-frame clones and omits some. The sample has some 450,000 clones; 90% are singletons. This entry comes from a study of Ad26.COV2.S vaccination and SARS-CoV-2 variants. For the study at large: Donor participated within the Ad26.COV2.S arm of the COV1001 trial.

Regarding treatment: around 19 received Ad26.COV2.S at low or high dose, single or two shots; roughly five received placebo; per-sample allocation not given. Day 63 after the first vaccine or placebo injection was the time point for sampling. Boston hosted the donor, who was an adult aged 18-55 years. The sequence came from a person aged 18 to 65 who received the Ad26.COV2.S COVID-19 vaccine or a placebo. The sequenced sample was peripheral blood, obtained in a trial of Ad26.COV2.S vaccine versus placebo. This sequence joins TRBV25-1 and TRBJ2-2; possibly TRBD1 for D (6 bases). The CDR3, as DNA: TGTGCCAGCTCCGACAGGACAAAGGCCGGGGAGCTGTTTTTT. Its protein is CASSDRTKAGELFF.